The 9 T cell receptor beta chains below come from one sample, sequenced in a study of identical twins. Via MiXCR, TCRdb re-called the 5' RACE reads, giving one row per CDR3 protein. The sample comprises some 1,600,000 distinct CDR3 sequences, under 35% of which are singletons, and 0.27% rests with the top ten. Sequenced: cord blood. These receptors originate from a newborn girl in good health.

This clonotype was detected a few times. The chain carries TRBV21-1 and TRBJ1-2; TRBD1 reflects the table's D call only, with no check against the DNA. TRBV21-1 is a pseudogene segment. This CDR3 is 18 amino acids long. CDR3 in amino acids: CASSRTPGIPRELYGYTF. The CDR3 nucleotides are TGTGCCAGCAGCAGAACTCCAGGGATTCCCCGGGAACTTTATGGCTACACCTTC.

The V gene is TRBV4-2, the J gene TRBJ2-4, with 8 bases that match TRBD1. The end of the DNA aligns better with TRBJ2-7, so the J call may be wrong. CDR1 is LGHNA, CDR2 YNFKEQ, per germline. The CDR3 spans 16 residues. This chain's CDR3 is CASSQERTGKAYEQYF. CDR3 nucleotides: TGTGCCAGCAGCCAAGAGAGGACAGGGAAAGCCTACGAGCAGTACTTC.

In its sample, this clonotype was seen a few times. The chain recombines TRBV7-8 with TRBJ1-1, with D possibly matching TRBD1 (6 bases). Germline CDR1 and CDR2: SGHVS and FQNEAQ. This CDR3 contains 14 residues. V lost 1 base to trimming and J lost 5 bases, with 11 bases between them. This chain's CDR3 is CASSLVRGETEAFF. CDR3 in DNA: TGTGCCAGCAGCTTAGTGAGGGGGGAAACTGAAGCTTTCTTT.

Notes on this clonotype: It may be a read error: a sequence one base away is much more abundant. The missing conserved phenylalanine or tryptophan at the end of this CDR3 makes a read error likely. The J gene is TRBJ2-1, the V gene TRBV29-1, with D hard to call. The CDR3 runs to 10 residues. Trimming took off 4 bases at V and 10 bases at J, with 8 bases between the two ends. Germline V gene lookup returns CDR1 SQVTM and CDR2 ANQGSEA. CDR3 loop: CSVAYREQFL. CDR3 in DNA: TGCAGCGTTGCCTACCGGGAGCAGTTCTTA.

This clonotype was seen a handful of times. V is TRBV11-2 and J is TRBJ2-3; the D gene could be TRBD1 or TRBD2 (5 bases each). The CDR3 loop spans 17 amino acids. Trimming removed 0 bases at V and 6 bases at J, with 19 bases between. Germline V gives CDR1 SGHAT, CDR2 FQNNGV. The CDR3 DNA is TGTGCCAGCAGCTTAGAGTTAATGGGACGGTCGAGGGATACGCAGTATTTT. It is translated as CASSLELMGRSRDTQYF.

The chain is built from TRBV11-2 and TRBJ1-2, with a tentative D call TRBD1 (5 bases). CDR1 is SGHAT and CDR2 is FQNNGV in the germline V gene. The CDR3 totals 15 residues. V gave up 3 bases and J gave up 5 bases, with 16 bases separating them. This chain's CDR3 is CASSFPRDGLYGYTF. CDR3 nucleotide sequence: TGTGCCAGCAGCTTCCCCCGGGACGGACTATATGGCTACACCTTC.

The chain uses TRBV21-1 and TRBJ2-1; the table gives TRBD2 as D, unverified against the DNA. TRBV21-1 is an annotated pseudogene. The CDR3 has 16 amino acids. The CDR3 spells CASSKAGLAVYNEQFF. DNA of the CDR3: TGTGCCAGCAGCAAAGCGGGACTAGCGGTCTACAATGAGCAGTTCTTC.

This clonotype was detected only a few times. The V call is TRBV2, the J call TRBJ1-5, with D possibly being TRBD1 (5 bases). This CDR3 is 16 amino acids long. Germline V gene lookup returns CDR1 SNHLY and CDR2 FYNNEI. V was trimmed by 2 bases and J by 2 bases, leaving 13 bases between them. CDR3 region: CASSEQGGMGNQPQHF. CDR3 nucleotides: TGTGCCAGCAGTGAACAGGGAGGAATGGGCAATCAGCCCCAGCATTTT.

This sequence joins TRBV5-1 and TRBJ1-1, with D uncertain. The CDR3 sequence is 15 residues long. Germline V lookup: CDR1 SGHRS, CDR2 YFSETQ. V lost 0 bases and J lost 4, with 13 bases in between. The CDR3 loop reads CASSLGPSLGTEAFF. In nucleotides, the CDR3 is TGCGCCAGCAGCTTGGGTCCCAGTTTGGGCACTGAAGCTTTCTTT.